What follows are 7 T cell receptor beta chains derived from one specimen sequenced in a study of Graves' ophthalmopathy and Graves' hyperthyroidism. Amplification from RNA transcripts yielded the TCR beta CDR3 regions. First-round RT-PCR used HTBI primers; second-round multiplex PCR followed. TCRdb re-analysed the multiplex PCR reads in MiXCR, keeping a single row per CDR3 protein. The repertoire holds around 520,000 distinct CDR3 sequences, under 45% seen once, with 3.5% to 5% in the top ten. Sequencing was done on a sample of peripheral blood or thyroid tissue (not recorded which). Receptor source: an adult man with Graves' hyperthyroidism.

With respect to this clonotype: Being one base from a much bigger clone, this may be a read error. This chain links TRBV25-1 with TRBJ2-2, with D perhaps TRBD2 (6 bases). Looked up from germline, CDR1 is MGHDK and CDR2 is SYGVNS. The CDR3 contains 16 residues. CDR3 in DNA: TGTGCCTGCAGTGAATATGTCGGGGGAAACACCGGGGAGCTGTTTTTT. Translating gives CACSEYVGGNTGELFF.

The rearrangement links TRBV29-1 to TRBJ2-7, with a tentative D call TRBD1 (6 bases). The CDR3 contains 14 residues. V lost 3 bases and J 3 bases, leaving 15 bases between the germline ends. In germline, CDR1 is SQVTM, CDR2 ANQGSEA. CDR3 region: CSVDRAGVGYEQYF. The DNA of the CDR3 is TGCAGCGTTGATCGGGCAGGGGTCGGCTACGAGCAGTACTTC.

Turning to this clonotype: The junction and the germline gene differ at one end; a read error may be behind it. The chain joins TRBV5-1 to TRBJ2-7, with D unclear. This CDR3 region has 15 residues. In germline, CDR1 is SGHRS, CDR2 YFSETQ. The CDR3 coding sequence is TGTGCCAGCAGCCAAGATTTCAGCCCGATGGGGGAGCAGTACTTC. It specifies CASSQDFSPMGEQYF. Full variable domain (missing parts from reference TRBV5-1 and TRBJ2-7): KAGVTQTPRYLIKTRGQQVTLSCSPISGHRSVSWYQQTPGQGLQFLFEYFSETQRNKGNFPGRFSGRQFSNSRSEMNVSTLELGDSALYLCASSQDFSPMGEQYFGPGTRLTVT.

The rearrangement joins TRBV29-1 to TRBJ1-2, with 10 bases matching TRBD1. The length of the CDR3 is 12 residues. V dropped 1 base and J dropped 10; count of bases not matched to a gene: 3. The germline V gene encodes CDR1 SQVTM and CDR2 ANQGSEA. CDR3: CSVEVGTGDYTF. The CDR3, as DNA: TGCAGCGTTGAAGTGGGGACAGGGGACTACACCTTC.

The chain couples TRBV7-9 to TRBJ2-2, with a possible D match to TRBD1 (6 bases). The V end lost 5 bases, the J end lost 2 bases, and 15 bases lay between the germline ends. Looked up from germline, CDR1 is SEHNR and CDR2 is FQNEAQ (reference sequence). The CDR3 runs 16 residues. The CDR3, as DNA: TGTGCCAGCAGCCAAGTCGGACAGAGCAACACCGGGGAGCTGTTTTTT. This encodes CASSQVGQSNTGELFF.

As regards this clonotype: The CDR3 end shows no conserved phenylalanine or tryptophan, and so a read error is likely. Because the CDR3's place on the DNA is in doubt, the DNA is left out and the CDR3 is given as listed by TCRdb. The chain carries TRBV7-9 and TRBJ2-5; the tabulated D call, TRBD1, remains unverified against the DNA. The germline V gene has CDR1 SEHNR and CDR2 FQNEAQ (reference sequence). The CDR3 contains 17 residues when both ends are counted. CDR3 amino acids: CASGPGATTNYGYTFGS.

With regard to this clonotype: Given a much more abundant clone one base away, this may be a read error. The rearrangement joins TRBV9 to TRBJ2-5; either TRBD1 or TRBD2 may fit D (5 bases each). V shed 0 bases and J shed 2 bases, with 8 bases lying between them. The CDR3 contains 14 residues. Per the germline V gene, CDR1 is SGDLS and CDR2 is YYNGEE. CDR3 loop: CASSVVGVQETQYF. CDR3 in DNA: TGTGCCAGCAGCGTAGTGGGGGTACAAGAGACCCAGTACTTC.